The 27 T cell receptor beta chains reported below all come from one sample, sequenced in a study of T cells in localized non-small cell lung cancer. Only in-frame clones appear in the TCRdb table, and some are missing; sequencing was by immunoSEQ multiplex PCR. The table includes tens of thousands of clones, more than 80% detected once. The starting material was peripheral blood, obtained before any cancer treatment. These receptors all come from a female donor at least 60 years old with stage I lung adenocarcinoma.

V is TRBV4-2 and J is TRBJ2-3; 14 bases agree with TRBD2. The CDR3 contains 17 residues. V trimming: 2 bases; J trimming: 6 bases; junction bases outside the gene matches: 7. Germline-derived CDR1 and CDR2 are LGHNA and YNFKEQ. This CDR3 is CASSQLATSGGADTQYF. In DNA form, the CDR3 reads TGTGCCAGCAGCCAACTCGCGACTAGCGGGGGGGCGGATACGCAGTATTTT.

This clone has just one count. CDR3 sequence (DNA): TGTGCCAGCAGCTTAATCCGGCCGGGACCGGCTGGCGGGGAGCTGTTTTTT. It is translated as CASSLIRPGPAGGELFF. V and J are TRBV7-3 and TRBJ2-2; D is tentatively TRBD1 or TRBD2 (5 bases each). The CDR3 contains 17 residues. Looked up from germline, CDR1 is SGHTA and CDR2 is FQGTGA. V was trimmed by 1 base and J by 7 bases, leaving 19 bases between them. Looking up the rest from reference TRBV7-3 and TRBJ2-2 gives the full variable domain: GAGVSQTPSNKVTEKGKYVELRCDPISGHTALYWYRQSLGQGPEFLIYFQGTGAADDSGLPNDRFFAVRPEGSVSTLKIQRTERGDSAVYLCASSLIRPGPAGGELFFGEGSRLTVL.

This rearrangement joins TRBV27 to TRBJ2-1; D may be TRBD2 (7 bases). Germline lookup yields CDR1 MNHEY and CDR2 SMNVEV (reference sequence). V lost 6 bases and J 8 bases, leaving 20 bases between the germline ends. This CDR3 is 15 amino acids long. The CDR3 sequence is CASRPWGGGKDEQFF. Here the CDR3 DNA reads TGTGCCAGCAGGCCATGGGGCGGGGGCAAGGATGAGCAGTTCTTC.

The DNA for the CDR3 is TGTGCCAGCAGCCGGTCCCTCGGAAACACCATATATTTT. Translating it yields CASSRSLGNTIYF. The rearrangement joins TRBV6-6 to TRBJ1-3; no clear D gene. The CDR3 contains 13 residues. Between the trimmed V and J ends, which lost 6 bases and 4 bases, there was a span of 10 bases. Germline V gives CDR1 MNHNY, CDR2 SVGAGI (reference sequence).

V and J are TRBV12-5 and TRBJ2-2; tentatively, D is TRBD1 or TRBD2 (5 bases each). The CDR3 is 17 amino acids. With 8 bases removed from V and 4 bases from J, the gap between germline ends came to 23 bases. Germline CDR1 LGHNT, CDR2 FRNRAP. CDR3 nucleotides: TGTGCTAGTCTGCAGGGTTTGGGGGTGAGAAGCACCGGGGAGCTGTTTTTT. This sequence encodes CASLQGLGVRSTGELFF.

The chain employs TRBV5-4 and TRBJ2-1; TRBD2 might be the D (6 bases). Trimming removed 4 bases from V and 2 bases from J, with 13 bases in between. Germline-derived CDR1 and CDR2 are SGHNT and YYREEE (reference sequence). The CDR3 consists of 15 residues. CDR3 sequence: CASSPGTATYNEQFF. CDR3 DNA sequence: TGTGCCAGCAGCCCCGGGACTGCAACCTACAATGAGCAGTTCTTC.

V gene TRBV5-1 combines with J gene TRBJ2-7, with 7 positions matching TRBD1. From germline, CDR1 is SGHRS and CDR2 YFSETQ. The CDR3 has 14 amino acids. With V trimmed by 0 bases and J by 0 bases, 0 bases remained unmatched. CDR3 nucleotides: TGCGCCAGCAGCTTGGGGGACAGCTCCTACGAGCAGTACGTC. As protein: CASSLGDSSYEQYV.

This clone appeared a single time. The CDR3 coding sequence is TGTGCCAGCACCGGGGTATTCTACGAGCAGTACTTC. It translates to CASTGVFYEQYF. The rearrangement links TRBV2 to TRBJ2-7; D perhaps matches TRBD2 (5 bases). The V gene lost 7 bases and the J gene lost 3 bases, with 10 bases spanning the gap. Germline V lookup: CDR1 SNHLY, CDR2 FYNNEI. The CDR3 loop spans 12 amino acids.

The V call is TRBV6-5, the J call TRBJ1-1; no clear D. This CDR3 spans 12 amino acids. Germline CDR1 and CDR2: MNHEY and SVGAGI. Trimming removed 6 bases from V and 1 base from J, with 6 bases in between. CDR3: CASSSQNTEAFF. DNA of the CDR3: TGTGCCAGCAGCTCTCAGAACACTGAAGCTTTCTTT.

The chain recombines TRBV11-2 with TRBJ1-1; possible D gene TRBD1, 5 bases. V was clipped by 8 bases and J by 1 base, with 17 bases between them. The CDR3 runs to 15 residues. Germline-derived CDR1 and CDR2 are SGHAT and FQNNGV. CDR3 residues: CASLTFKGPNTEAFF. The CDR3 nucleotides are TGTGCCAGCCTCACGTTTAAGGGGCCGAACACTGAAGCTTTCTTT.

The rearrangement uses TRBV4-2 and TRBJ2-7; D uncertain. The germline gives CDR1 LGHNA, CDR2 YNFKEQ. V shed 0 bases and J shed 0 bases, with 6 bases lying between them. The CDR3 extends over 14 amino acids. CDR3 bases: TGTGCCAGCAGCCAAGATACCCGCTCCTACGAGCAGTACTTC. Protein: CASSQDTRSYEQYF.

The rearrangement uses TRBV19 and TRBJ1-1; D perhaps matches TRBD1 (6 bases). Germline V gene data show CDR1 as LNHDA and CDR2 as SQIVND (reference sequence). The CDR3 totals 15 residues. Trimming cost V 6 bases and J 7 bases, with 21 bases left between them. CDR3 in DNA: TGTGCCAGTAGCTTCCGGGACACCGACCCCCTTGAAGCTTTCTTT. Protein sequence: CASSFRDTDPLEAFF.

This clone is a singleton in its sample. The CDR3 loop reads CASEDNSKNIQYF. The DNA for the CDR3 is TGTGCCAGCGAGGACAATTCCAAAAACATTCAGTACTTC. The chain carries TRBV6-1 and TRBJ2-4; perhaps TRBD1 as D (5 bases). V was shortened by 8 bases and J by 2 bases, with 10 bases between the two germline ends. CDR1 MNHNS and CDR2 SASEGT come from the germline V gene. This CDR3 contains 13 residues.

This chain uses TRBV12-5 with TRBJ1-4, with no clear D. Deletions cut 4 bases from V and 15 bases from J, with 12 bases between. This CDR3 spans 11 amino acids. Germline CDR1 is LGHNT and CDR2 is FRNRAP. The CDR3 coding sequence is TGTGCTAGTGGTTGTCACGGGAAGGTGTTTTTT. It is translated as CASGCHGKVFF.

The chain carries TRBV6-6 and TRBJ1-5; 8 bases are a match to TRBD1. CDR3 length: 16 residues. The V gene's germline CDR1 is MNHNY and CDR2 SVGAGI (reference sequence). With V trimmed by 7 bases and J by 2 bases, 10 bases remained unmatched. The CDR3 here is CASIKDRERGNQPQHF. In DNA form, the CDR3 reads TGTGCCAGCATTAAGGACAGGGAGAGGGGCAATCAGCCCCAGCATTTT.

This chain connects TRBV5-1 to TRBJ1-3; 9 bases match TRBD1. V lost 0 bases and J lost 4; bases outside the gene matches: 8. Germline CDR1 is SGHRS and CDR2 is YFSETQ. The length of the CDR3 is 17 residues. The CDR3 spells CASSLAPGQGKGNTIYF. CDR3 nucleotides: TGCGCCAGCAGCTTGGCCCCCGGACAGGGGAAGGGAAACACCATATATTTT.

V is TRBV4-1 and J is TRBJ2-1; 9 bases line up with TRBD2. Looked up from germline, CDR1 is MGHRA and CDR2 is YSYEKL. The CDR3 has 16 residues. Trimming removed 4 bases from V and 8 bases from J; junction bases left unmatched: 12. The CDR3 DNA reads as TGCGCCAGCAGCCGCACCCACGGGACTAGCAACTATGAGCAGTTCTTC. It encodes CASSRTHGTSNYEQFF.

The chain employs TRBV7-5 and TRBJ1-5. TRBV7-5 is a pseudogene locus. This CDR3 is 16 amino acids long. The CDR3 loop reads CARSLSGGARNQPQHF. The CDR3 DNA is TGTGCCAGAAGCCTCTCCGGGGGGGCCCGCAATCAGCCCCAGCATTTT.

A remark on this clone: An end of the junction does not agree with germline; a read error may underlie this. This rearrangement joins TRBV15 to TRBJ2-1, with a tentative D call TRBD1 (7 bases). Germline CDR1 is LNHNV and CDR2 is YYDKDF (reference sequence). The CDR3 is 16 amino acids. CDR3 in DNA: TGTGCCACCAGCGGAGATGGAGGGGGCCCCTACAATGAGCAGTTCTTC. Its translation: CATSGDGGGPYNEQFF.

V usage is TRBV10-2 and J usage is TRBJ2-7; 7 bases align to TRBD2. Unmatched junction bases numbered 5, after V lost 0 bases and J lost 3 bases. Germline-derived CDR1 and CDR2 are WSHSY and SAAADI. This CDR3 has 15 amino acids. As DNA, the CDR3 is TGCGCCAGCAGTGAGTCGAGCGGGGCGTTCTACGAGCAGTACGTC. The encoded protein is CASSESSGAFYEQYV.

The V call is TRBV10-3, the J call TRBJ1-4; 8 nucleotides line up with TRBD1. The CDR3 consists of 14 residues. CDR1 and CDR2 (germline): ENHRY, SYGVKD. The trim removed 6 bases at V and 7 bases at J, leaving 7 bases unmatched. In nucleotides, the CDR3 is TGTGCCATCAGCGGACAGGGCGGGGGTGAAAAACTGTTTTTT. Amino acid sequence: CAISGQGGGEKLFF.

The CDR3: CASSPGQGTSGYTF. The CDR3 bases are TGCGCCAGCAGCCCGGGACAGGGTACGTCCGGCTACACCTTC. The chain links TRBV5-1 to TRBJ1-2; 9 bases line up with TRBD1. With V trimmed by 4 bases and J by 8 bases, 9 bases remained unmatched. The germline CDR1 and CDR2 sequences are SGHRS and YFSETQ. This CDR3 has 14 residues. Based on the CDR3 plus reference TRBV5-1 and TRBJ1-2, the full variable domain is KAGVTQTPRYLIKTRGQQVTLSCSPISGHRSVSWYQQTPGQGLQFLFEYFSETQRNKGNFPGRFSGRQFSNSRSEMNVSTLELGDSALYLCASSPGQGTSGYTFGSGTRLTVV.

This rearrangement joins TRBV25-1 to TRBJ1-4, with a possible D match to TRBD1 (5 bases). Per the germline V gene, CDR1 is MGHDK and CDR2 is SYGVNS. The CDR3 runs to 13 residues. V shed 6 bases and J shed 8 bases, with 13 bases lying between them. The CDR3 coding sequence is TGTGCCAGCAGCGGGCAGGGTAGGGAAAAACTGTTTTTT. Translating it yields CASSGQGREKLFF.

The CDR3 region has the DNA TGTGCCAGCAGTTCTCCGGGACATACAACTAATGAAAAACTGTTTTTT. Translated, it gives CASSSPGHTTNEKLFF. J is TRBJ1-4 and V is TRBV28, with D maybe TRBD1 (6 bases). Trimming stripped 4 bases from V and 0 bases from J, with 12 bases between. The CDR3 consists of 16 residues. Germline CDR1 MDHEN, CDR2 SYDVKM. Combining the CDR3 with reference TRBV28 and TRBJ1-4 gives the whole variable domain DVKVTQSSRYLVKRTGEKVFLECVQDMDHENMFWYRQDPGLGLRLIYFSYDVKMKEKGDIPEGYSVSREKKERFSLILESASTNQTSMYLCASSSPGHTTNEKLFFGSGTQLSVL.

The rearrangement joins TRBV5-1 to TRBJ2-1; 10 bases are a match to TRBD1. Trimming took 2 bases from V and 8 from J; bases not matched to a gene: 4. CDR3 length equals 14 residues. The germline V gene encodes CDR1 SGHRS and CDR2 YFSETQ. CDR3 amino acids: CASSFRQGAYEQFF. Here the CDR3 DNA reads TGCGCCAGCAGCTTTCGACAGGGGGCCTATGAGCAGTTCTTC.

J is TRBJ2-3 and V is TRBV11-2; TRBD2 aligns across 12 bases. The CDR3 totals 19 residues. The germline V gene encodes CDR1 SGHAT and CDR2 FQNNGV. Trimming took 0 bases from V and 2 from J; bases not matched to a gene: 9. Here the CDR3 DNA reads TGTGCCAGCAGCTTAGACCCGGGACTAGCGGGTCCTTCCACAGATACGCAGTATTTT. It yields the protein CASSLDPGLAGPSTDTQYF.

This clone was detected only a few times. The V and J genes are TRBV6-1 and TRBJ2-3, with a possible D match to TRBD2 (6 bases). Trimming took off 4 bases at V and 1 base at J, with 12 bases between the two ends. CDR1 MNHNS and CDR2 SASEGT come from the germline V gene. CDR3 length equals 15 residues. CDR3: CASSVEGGGTDTQYF. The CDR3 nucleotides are TGTGCCAGCAGTGTGGAAGGCGGGGGCACAGATACGCAGTATTTT.